Here is one T cell receptor (beta chain) with its context. Antigen: not known. This record belongs to a study of vaccination and CD4 T cells after COVID-19. Study at large: Spike peptides, overlapping and drawn from SARS-CoV-2, HCoV-NL63, HCoV-OC43 and HCoV-229E, were used to stimulate cells.

General study points: Spike mono-reactivity was shown by 304 of 307 vaccine-specific clones in convalescent patients. Median SARS-CoV-2-reactive clonotype numbers rose nonsignificantly, about 20 to 38.

The assay that was used to sequence DNA from cultured CD4+ T cells was the Oncomine TCR Beta short-read assay. TCRdb reprocessed the PCR reads via MiXCR and lists one record per CDR3 protein. Among 10,000 to 11,000 distinct CDR3 sequences listed, 25% were seen once. Treatment defined: roughly 10-day PBMC culture with coronavirus spike peptide pools or control peptides (ViraFEST assay). CDR1 is DFQATT and CDR2 is SNEGSKA in the germline V gene (reference sequence). The CDR3 extends over 15 amino acids. V was cut by 3 bases and J by 2 bases, with 11 bases left in between. The source was CD4+ T cells from blood, cultured in vitro, collected before SARS-CoV-2 vaccination. The V call is TRBV20-1, the J call TRBJ2-6; D gene ambiguous. The receptor was derived from a human donor who received a COVID-19 vaccine. CDR3 sequence: CSASSPGTGANVLTF. The CDR3 DNA reads TGCAGTGCTAGTAGTCCTGGGACTGGGGCCAACGTCCTGACTTTC.